The 31 T cell receptor beta chains listed next were all sequenced from one sample in a study of CD8+ T cells in alopecia areata. After isolation, RNA underwent reverse transcription to generate cDNA as the sequencing template. The repertoire was sequenced with immunoSEQ multiplex PCR; TCRdb's copy has only in-frame clones and lacks some. The data contain around 190,000 clones, around three fifths of them singletons. Treatment of the sample: oral pan-JAK inhibitor, 5-10 mg twice daily. The sequencing here drew on CD4+ T cells sorted from blood, taken at week 4, from a patient treated with tofacitinib. The receptors were gathered from a human donor with alopecia areata.

This sequence joins TRBV29-1 and TRBJ2-5; tentatively, D is TRBD2 (5 bases). The J call is uncertain, as TRBJ2-7 better fits the DNA end. From germline, CDR1 is SQVTM and CDR2 ANQGSEA. This CDR3 is built from 12 residues. CDR3 sequence reads: CSVGETPYEQYF. The CDR3 nucleotides read TGCAGCGTTGGGGAGACACCATACGAGCAGTACTTC.

The chain recombines TRBV6-5 with TRBJ1-6; D remains ambiguous. CDR3 length equals 12 residues. CDR1 is MNHEY, CDR2 SVGAGI, per germline. V lost 7 bases and J 10 bases, leaving 11 bases between the germline ends. The CDR3 nucleotides read TGTGCCAGCAAGGAGGGAAACTCACCCCTCCACTTT. As protein: CASKEGNSPLHF.

The chain couples TRBV19 to TRBJ2-7; perhaps D is TRBD1 or TRBD2 (6 bases each). The CDR3 length is 13 residues. Trimming pared 6 bases from V and 1 base from J, leaving 10 bases between. Germline lookup yields CDR1 LNHDA and CDR2 SQIVND (reference sequence). The CDR3 nucleotides read TGTGCCAGTAGGGGGGGCGGATCCTACGAGCAGTACTTC. Its translation: CASRGGGSYEQYF.

V gene TRBV18 combines with J gene TRBJ1-2; 8 positions agree with TRBD1. J was trimmed by 3 bases and V by 7 bases; bases with no gene match: 16. Per germline, CDR1 KGHSH and CDR2 LQKENI. This CDR3 contains 17 residues. The CDR3 is CASLPSPGQEGDYGYTF. Here the CDR3 DNA reads TGTGCCAGCTTACCCTCTCCGGGACAGGAGGGAGACTATGGCTACACCTTC.

CDR3 DNA sequence: TGTGCCAGCAGCCCAATCCGCGGCGGTGAAGCTTTCTTT. Encoded protein: CASSPIRGGEAFF. This sequence joins TRBV6-5 and TRBJ1-1; unclear D gene. Trimming stripped 6 bases from V and 7 bases from J, with 15 bases between. The CDR3 has 13 amino acids. Germline V gene lookup returns CDR1 MNHEY and CDR2 SVGAGI.

This chain uses TRBV6-6 with TRBJ1-6; 9 nucleotides agree with TRBD1. The CDR3 is 15 amino acids. Germline V gives CDR1 MNHNY, CDR2 SVGAGI (reference sequence). V shed 6 bases, J shed 9 bases, and the junction held 9 bases outside the gene matches. The CDR3 region has the DNA TGTGCCAGCAGCGTCTCCGGACAGGGGAGTTCACCCCTCCACTTT. This codes for CASSVSGQGSSPLHF.

This clone was counted only a few times. The gene calls are TRBV10-3 and TRBJ2-5; 10 bases match TRBD2. Germline V gene lookup returns CDR1 ENHRY and CDR2 SYGVKD. Trimming took 10 bases from V and 5 from J; bases not matched to a gene: 4. The CDR3 loop spans 12 amino acids. The CDR3 DNA is TGTGCCACCGGGACTAGCGAGGAGACCCAGTACTTC. Its protein is CATGTSEETQYF.

V and J are TRBV11-2 and TRBJ2-3, with 7 bases aligning to TRBD1. Trimming removed 5 bases from V and 0 bases from J; junction bases left unmatched: 8. The germline gives CDR1 SGHAT, CDR2 FQNNGV. This CDR3 region has 16 residues. The CDR3 coding sequence is TGTGCCAGCAGCCGAAGAGGGGGCTTGAGCACAGATACGCAGTATTTT. Protein sequence: CASSRRGGLSTDTQYF.

The rearrangement links TRBV29-1 to TRBJ1-2; D is unresolved. Looked up from germline, CDR1 is SQVTM and CDR2 is ANQGSEA. The V and J ends lost 0 bases and 3 bases respectively, with 8 bases between them. This CDR3 has 13 amino acids. The CDR3 DNA is TGCAGCGTTGAAGAAAAGGCACACTATGGCTACACCTTC. Residues: CSVEEKAHYGYTF. Full variable domain (rest looked up from reference TRBV29-1 and TRBJ1-2): SAVISQKPSRDICQRGTSLTIQCQVDSQVTMMFWYRQQPGQSLTLIATANQGSEATYESGFVIDKFPISRPNLTFSTLTVSNMSPEDSSIYLCSVEEKAHYGYTFGSGTRLTVV.

This sequence joins TRBV14 and TRBJ1-4; a possible D gene is TRBD1 (6 bases). The germline V gene has CDR1 SGHDN and CDR2 FVKESK. The CDR3 consists of 15 residues. V was pared by 2 bases and J by 2 bases, with 9 bases between. The CDR3 region has the DNA TGTGCCAGCAGCCAATATCAGGGGACTAATGAAAAACTGTTTTTT. Amino acids: CASSQYQGTNEKLFF.

This clone was counted a single time. The chain is built from TRBV14 and TRBJ1-2; D possibly corresponds to TRBD1 (5 bases). The CDR3 has 13 amino acids. V dropped 4 bases and J dropped 5 bases, with 11 bases sitting between them. Germline loops: CDR1 SGHDN, CDR2 FVKESK. Written as DNA, the CDR3 is TGTGCCAGCAGCCCAGGGACGGATTATGGCTACACCTTC. Amino acid sequence: CASSPGTDYGYTF.

This clone was counted between two and nine times. The junction departs from the called germline gene at one end, perhaps through a read error. J is TRBJ1-5 and V is TRBV28, with D uncertain. Germline V gene data show CDR1 as MDHEN and CDR2 as SYDVKM. The CDR3 is made up of 12 amino acids. The CDR3 region is CASGFGNQPQHF. The DNA of the CDR3 is TGTGCCAGCGGTTTTGGCAATCAGCCCCAGCATTTT.

This clone was observed a handful of times. The chain couples TRBV29-1 to TRBJ2-5; tentatively, D is TRBD2 (6 bases). The CDR3 has 14 amino acids. CDR1 SQVTM and CDR2 ANQGSEA come from the germline V gene. Trimming shortened V by 0 bases and J by 7 bases, and 15 bases separated the two germline ends. DNA for the CDR3: TGCAGCGTTGAAGATCGGGGGACCGTGGCGACCCAGTACTTC. Encoded protein: CSVEDRGTVATQYF. Full variable domain (outside the CDR3, taken from reference TRBV29-1 and TRBJ2-5): SAVISQKPSRDICQRGTSLTIQCQVDSQVTMMFWYRQQPGQSLTLIATANQGSEATYESGFVIDKFPISRPNLTFSTLTVSNMSPEDSSIYLCSVEDRGTVATQYFGPGTRLLVL.

This sequence joins TRBV4-2 and TRBJ2-5; maybe TRBD2 (6 bases). Germline assignment: CDR1 LGHNA and CDR2 YNFKEQ. The CDR3 runs 13 residues. The ends were cut back, 1 base at V and 5 bases at J, with 8 bases in the middle. The CDR3 sequence: CASSQAGGETQYF. The CDR3 DNA reads TGTGCCAGCAGCCAAGCTGGGGGGGAGACCCAGTACTTC.

The rearrangement links TRBV29-1 to TRBJ2-5; TRBD1 matches at 8 bases. The better agreement between TRBJ2-7 and the DNA end casts doubt on the J call. Per germline, CDR1 SQVTM and CDR2 ANQGSEA. This CDR3 has 12 residues. CDR3 coding DNA: TGCAGCGTCTCCGGGACAGGCTACGAGCAGTACTTC. It yields the protein CSVSGTGYEQYF.

Points on this clone: A much larger clone sits a single nucleotide away, making a read error possible. This sample includes further DNA sequences coding for the same CDR3. The chain is built from TRBV27 and TRBJ2-6; unclear D gene. Germline values: CDR1 MNHEY, CDR2 SMNVEV (reference sequence). Trimming shortened V by 3 bases and J by 1 base, and 1 base separated the two germline ends. CDR3 size: 13 residues. The CDR3 region is CASSFSGANVLTF. The CDR3 nucleotides are TGTGCCAGCAGTTTTTCTGGGGCCAACGTCCTGACTTTC.

The chain has TRBV7-2 and TRBJ2-7; D gene uncertain. The V gene lost 1 base and the J gene lost 3 bases, with 7 bases spanning the gap. This CDR3 is built from 13 residues. CDR1 and CDR2 from the germline V gene are SGHTA and FQGNSA. DNA of the CDR3: TGTGCCAGCAGCTTAGGAAGGGTCTACGAGCAGTACTTC. As protein: CASSLGRVYEQYF.

The CDR3 sequence: CASSPQGDQPQHF. Written as DNA, the CDR3 is TGTGCCAGCAGTCCACAGGGGGACCAGCCCCAGCATTTT. The chain carries TRBV27 and TRBJ1-5; TRBD1 matches 8 bases. The germline V gene has CDR1 MNHEY and CDR2 SMNVEV (reference sequence). The CDR3 has 13 residues. The V and J ends lost 5 bases and 7 bases, in that order; junction bases with no gene match: 4.

The CDR3 protein is CASSQDSRGESEQYF. The CDR3 DNA reads TGTGCCAGCAGCCAAGATTCTCGAGGGGAGAGCGAGCAGTACTTC. The chain joins TRBV4-2 to TRBJ2-7; D possibly matches TRBD1 or TRBD2 (5 bases each). Looked up from germline, CDR1 is LGHNA and CDR2 is YNFKEQ. The CDR3 covers 15 residues. The germline V and J ends were trimmed by 0 bases and 6 bases, with 15 bases remaining between them.

The chain employs TRBV4-2 and TRBJ2-7; D call uncertain. Germline CDR1 LGHNA, CDR2 YNFKEQ. V lost 1 base to trimming and J lost 4 bases, with 14 bases between them. CDR3 length: 15 residues. CDR3 protein: CASSQVTDGPYEQYF. DNA for the CDR3: TGTGCCAGCAGCCAAGTAACAGACGGTCCTTACGAGCAGTACTTC.

The chain employs TRBV30 and TRBJ2-2; 8 bases align to TRBD1. Trimming at V came to 3 bases and at J to 5 bases, leaving 8 bases not matched to a gene. This CDR3 comprises 15 residues. Germline loops: CDR1 GTSNPN, CDR2 SVGIG (reference sequence). This CDR3 is CAWREQGARTGELFF. The CDR3 bases are TGTGCCTGGAGAGAGCAGGGGGCGAGGACCGGGGAGCTGTTTTTT.

This clone has just one count. This rearrangement joins TRBV29-1 to TRBJ1-1; TRBD1 is a possible D gene (5 bases). The CDR3 length is 14 residues. Germline CDR1 is SQVTM and CDR2 is ANQGSEA. V lost 6 bases and J lost 11, with 25 bases in between. The CDR3 DNA follows: TGCAGCGTGAGTTATCCCCAGGGACGCTTTGGGGCTTTCTTT. This codes for CSVSYPQGRFGAFF.

The chain recombines TRBV5-1 with TRBJ1-2; D possibly corresponds to TRBD1 (5 bases). V was cut by 8 bases and J by 8 bases, with 19 bases left in between. The CDR3 extends over 13 amino acids. Germline V lookup: CDR1 SGHRS, CDR2 YFSETQ. The CDR3 sequence: CASTTTAGNGYTF. CDR3 coding DNA: TGCGCCAGTACAACGACAGCGGGCAACGGCTACACCTTC.

The rearrangement uses TRBV30 and TRBJ1-5, with TRBD1 matching 7 bases. Germline CDR1 GTSNPN, CDR2 SVGIG (reference sequence). V was clipped by 3 bases and J by 0 bases; unmatched bases: 14. This CDR3 comprises 18 residues. CDR3 region: CAWSALSGGMASNQPQHF. DNA for the CDR3: TGTGCCTGGAGCGCTCTTTCAGGGGGAATGGCTAGCAATCAGCCCCAGCATTTT.

Turning to this clone: One end of the junction does not line up with germline, which may come from a read error. The chain links TRBV27 to TRBJ1-6; TRBD1 might be the D (5 bases). This CDR3 comprises 14 residues. The germline V gene encodes CDR1 MNHEY and CDR2 SMNVEV (reference sequence). CDR3 coding DNA: TGTGCCAGCAGTTGGTCAGGGTATAGTTCACCCCTCCACTTT. Translating gives CASSWSGYSSPLHF.

The J gene is TRBJ1-1, the V gene TRBV4-3, with a possible D match to TRBD1 (6 bases). Germline-derived CDR1 and CDR2 are LGHNA and YSLEER. The V gene lost 0 bases and the J gene lost 5 bases, with 19 bases spanning the gap. This CDR3 region has 17 residues. The CDR3 DNA follows: TGCGCCAGCAGCCAAGATCCCGGCGGGGGGCGGGTAACTGAAGCTTTCTTT. Its protein is CASSQDPGGGRVTEAFF.

The rearrangement joins TRBV29-1 to TRBJ1-1, with D uncertain. V was cut by 8 bases and J by 0 bases, with 13 bases left in between. The CDR3 covers 13 residues. Germline assignment: CDR1 SQVTM and CDR2 ANQGSEA. The CDR3 reads CSSTPDLNTEAFF. CDR3 nucleotides: TGCAGCTCCACTCCCGACCTGAACACTGAAGCTTTCTTT. The whole variable domain, remainder taken from reference TRBV29-1 and TRBJ1-1, is SAVISQKPSRDICQRGTSLTIQCQVDSQVTMMFWYRQQPGQSLTLIATANQGSEATYESGFVIDKFPISRPNLTFSTLTVSNMSPEDSSIYLCSSTPDLNTEAFFGQGTRLTVV.

In its sample, this clone was seen a few times. The gene calls are TRBV11-3 and TRBJ2-7, with 12 bases identical to TRBD2. Matching the DNA end better, TRBJ2-5 makes the J call doubtful. The CDR3 totals 15 residues. Germline-derived CDR1 and CDR2 are SGHNT and YENEEA. CDR3 DNA sequence: TGTGCCAGCAGACCCGGGACTAGCGGGTCCACGACCCAGTACTTC. Encoded protein: CASRPGTSGSTTQYF.

The V call is TRBV6-5, the J call TRBJ2-3; TRBD1 agrees at 9 bases. This CDR3 spans 14 amino acids. Trimming cost V 6 bases and J 3 bases; bases outside gene matches: 4. CDR1 and CDR2 from the germline V gene are MNHEY and SVGAGI. The DNA of the CDR3 is TGTGCCAGCAGCTCGGGACAGGGAACAGATACGCAGTATTTT. As protein: CASSSGQGTDTQYF.

The chain joins TRBV7-2 to TRBJ1-2; no firm D call. The CDR3 spans 13 residues. V was shortened by 5 bases and J by 1 base, with 8 bases between the two germline ends. Looked up from germline, CDR1 is SGHTA and CDR2 is FQGNSA. CDR3 protein: CASSPQSNYGYTF. DNA of the CDR3: TGTGCCAGCAGCCCACAGAGTAACTATGGCTACACCTTC. Supplemented by reference TRBV7-2 and TRBJ1-2, the full variable domain reads GAGVSQSPSNKVTEKGKDVELRCDPISGHTALYWYRQSLGQGLEFLIYFQGNSAPDKSGLPSDRFSAERTGGSVSTLTIQRTQQEDSAVYLCASSPQSNYGYTFGSGTRLTVV.

This clone was found a few times. The rearrangement uses TRBV29-1 and TRBJ1-2; 9 nucleotides match TRBD1. V lost 6 bases to trimming and J lost 6 bases; unmatched junction nucleotides: 5. The CDR3 sequence is 12 residues long. CDR1 and CDR2 (germline): SQVTM, ANQGSEA. CDR3 DNA sequence: TGCAGCGTACCGGGACAGGGCCATGGCTACACCTTC. Translation: CSVPGQGHGYTF.